These 20 T cell receptor beta chains share one sample of origin, sequenced in a study of blood T cells in healthy people across ages. Through a sample-barcoded 5' primer and a J-beta primer mix, a second PCR was run for roughly 6 to 11 cycles. TCRdb reprocessed the 5' RACE reads with MiXCR, giving one entry per CDR3 protein. The sample lists 1.2 million to 1.5 million distinct CDR3 sequences, around 39% occurring once. Source material: blood. These receptors originate from a woman between 18 and 29 years old in good health.

The chain employs TRBV7-8 and TRBJ1-1; unclear D gene. Trimming left V 5 bases short and J 13 bases short, with 17 bases between. CDR3 length: 12 amino acids. Germline V lookup: CDR1 SGHVS, CDR2 FQNEAQ. The CDR3 loop reads CASSELPTSVFF. The CDR3 nucleotides are TGTGCCAGCAGCGAATTACCAACGTCGGTTTTCTTT.

The chain couples TRBV6-5 to TRBJ2-7; weak D call: TRBD2 (5 bases). This CDR3 is built from 16 residues. From germline, CDR1 is MNHEY and CDR2 SVGAGI. V gave up 0 bases and J gave up 0 bases, with 12 bases separating them. For the CDR3, the DNA is TGTGCCAGCAGTTACTCGAAGGTTCGGGGCTCCTACGAGCAGTACTTC. Translated: CASSYSKVRGSYEQYF.

This clonotype turned up a few times. The chain has TRBV7-9 and TRBJ2-7; D might be TRBD1 (5 bases). This CDR3 spans 14 amino acids. The V end was cut by 1 base, the J end by 0 bases, with 7 bases between. Germline V lookup: CDR1 SEHNR, CDR2 FQNEAQ (reference sequence). The CDR3 coding sequence is TGTGCCAGCAGCTTAGAGGGGATCTCCTACGAGCAGTACTTC. It is translated as CASSLEGISYEQYF.

The rearrangement links TRBV12-3 or TRBV12-4 to TRBJ1-1; the match to TRBD1 covers 8 bases. Trimming removed 6 bases from V and 5 bases from J; junction bases left unmatched: 26. The CDR3 extends over 20 amino acids. This CDR3 is CASSVQYLTRDRRIYTEAFF. CDR3 nucleotide sequence: TGTGCCAGCAGCGTACAATACCTGACCCGGGACAGGCGGATTTATACTGAAGCTTTCTTT.

The V call is TRBV6-1, the J call TRBJ2-7; possibly TRBD1 for D (6 bases). The CDR3 has 11 amino acids. The V end lost 10 bases, the J end lost 2 bases, and 9 bases lay between the germline ends. The V gene's germline CDR1 is MNHNS and CDR2 SASEGT. CDR3 protein: CATGQTYEQYF. The CDR3 DNA sequence: TGTGCCACCGGACAGACCTACGAGCAGTACTTC.

This clonotype was observed a handful of times. The rearrangement joins TRBV20-1 to TRBJ2-5; 10 bases are shared with TRBD2. This CDR3 spans 16 amino acids. Looked up from germline, CDR1 is DFQATT and CDR2 is SNEGSKA (reference sequence). V shed 0 bases, J shed 5 bases, and the junction held 9 bases outside the gene matches. The CDR3 spells CSARDGLAGEDETQYF. The CDR3 DNA sequence: TGCAGTGCTAGAGATGGGCTAGCGGGAGAAGATGAGACCCAGTACTTC.

This clonotype showed up just a few times. This CDR3 is CASSIQTNREEFYGYTF. The CDR3 DNA reads as TGTGCCAGCAGCATACAAACCAACAGGGAGGAATTCTATGGCTACACCTTC. The rearrangement links TRBV13 to TRBJ1-2, with TRBD1 as a possible D gene (6 bases). This CDR3 region has 17 residues. CDR1 and CDR2 from the germline V gene are PRHDT and FYEKMQ (reference sequence). Trimming left V 5 bases short and J 4 bases short, with 23 bases between.

The chain recombines TRBV7-6 with TRBJ2-7; D tentatively reads TRBD1 or TRBD2 (5 bases each). Between the trimmed V and J ends, which lost 0 bases and 4 bases, there was a span of 13 bases. The CDR3 extends over 15 amino acids. CDR1 and CDR2 (germline): SGHVS, FNYEAQ. The CDR3 region is CASSLAVGTGYEQYF. The DNA for the CDR3 is TGTGCCAGCAGCTTAGCAGTCGGGACCGGGTACGAGCAGTACTTC.

This clonotype has only one observation. The J gene is TRBJ2-2, the V gene TRBV27, with 7 bases aligning to TRBD2. Trimming removed 6 bases from V and 5 bases from J; junction bases left unmatched: 9. This CDR3 is 15 amino acids long. Looked up from germline, CDR1 is MNHEY and CDR2 is SMNVEV (reference sequence). CDR3 in DNA: TGTGCCAGCAGCGCCACGGGCGGGGGTACCGGGGAGCTGTTTTTT. Translation gives CASSATGGGTGELFF.

This clonotype occurred once. The chain combines TRBV19 with TRBJ2-1; D gene unclear. The J call may be in error: the DNA end matches TRBJ2-7 better. This CDR3 has 13 residues. Per germline, CDR1 LNHDA and CDR2 SQIVND (reference sequence). CDR3 in DNA: TGTGCCAGTAGTATTCTGGTCGGGTACGAGCAGTACTTC. Protein: CASSILVGYEQYF.

V usage is TRBV4-2 and J usage is TRBJ1-2; no clear D. Germline CDR1 reads LGHNA; CDR2 reads YNFKEQ. The CDR3 is 16 amino acids. Deletions cut 4 bases from V and 4 bases from J, with 19 bases between. CDR3 residues: CASSPRLGLGLYGYTF. As DNA, the CDR3 is TGTGCCAGCAGCCCGCGCCTGGGTTTAGGGCTCTATGGCTACACCTTC.

This chain uses TRBV2 with TRBJ2-2; 7 bases line up with TRBD1. With 7 bases clipped from V and 4 bases from J, the junction kept 12 bases outside the gene matches. The CDR3 contains 16 residues. Germline lookup yields CDR1 SNHLY and CDR2 FYNNEI. The CDR3 DNA is TGTGCCAGCAACCTCCTGACAGGGTGGAGCACCGGGGAGCTGTTTTTT. Its protein is CASNLLTGWSTGELFF.

The chain uses TRBV2 and TRBJ1-2, with 9 bases identical to TRBD1. CDR1 SNHLY and CDR2 FYNNEI come from the germline V gene. This CDR3 spans 14 amino acids. The ends lost 8 bases at V and 4 bases at J; junction bases unmatched: 8. CDR3 residues: CASRTGVEGYGYTF. CDR3 bases: TGTGCCAGCCGGACAGGGGTTGAAGGCTATGGCTACACCTTC.

The chain carries TRBV7-9 and TRBJ2-5; D is perhaps TRBD1 or TRBD2 (5 bases each). The germline V and J ends were trimmed by 5 bases and 1 base, with 14 bases remaining between them. Germline V gives CDR1 SEHNR, CDR2 FQNEAQ (reference sequence). The CDR3 is made up of 15 amino acids. The CDR3 here is CASSRSGTAQETQYF. CDR3 nucleotides: TGTGCCAGCAGCCGATCCGGGACGGCCCAAGAGACCCAGTACTTC.

This clonotype was detected many times. The genes are TRBV4-2 and TRBJ2-6, with D possibly matching TRBD1 (5 bases). Germline CDR1 and CDR2: LGHNA and YNFKEQ. The CDR3 consists of 19 residues. Deletions cut 1 base from V and 0 bases from J, with 16 bases between. The CDR3 sequence is CASSQVATPRGSGANVLTF. CDR3 DNA sequence: TGTGCCAGCAGCCAAGTGGCAACGCCTAGGGGCTCTGGGGCCAACGTCCTGACTTTC.

This clonotype was detected a few times. A much larger clone lies a single base off, so this may be a read error. The V gene is TRBV6-6, the J gene TRBJ2-1; D may correspond to TRBD1 or TRBD2 (5 bases each). The CDR3 is 16 residues long. In germline, CDR1 is MNHNY, CDR2 SVGAGI (reference sequence). V gave up 4 bases and J gave up 10 bases, with 23 bases separating them. CDR3 amino acids: CASSSPGRAPSYEQFF. CDR3 coding DNA: TGTGCCAGCAGTTCCCCGGGACGAGCGCCTTCCTACGAGCAGTTCTTC.

In this sample, this clonotype turned up a few times. The chain carries TRBV20-1 and TRBJ2-1; 11 nucleotides align to TRBD2. The CDR3 length is 15 residues. Per the germline V gene, CDR1 is DFQATT and CDR2 is SNEGSKA (reference sequence). V lost 6 bases, J lost 1 base, and 5 bases stayed unmatched. The CDR3 loop reads CSATTSGTSYNEQFF. CDR3 coding DNA: TGCAGTGCCACGACTAGCGGGACGTCCTACAATGAGCAGTTCTTC.

This sequence joins TRBV13 and TRBJ2-7, with D tentatively TRBD2 (5 bases). Germline V lookup: CDR1 PRHDT, CDR2 FYEKMQ (reference sequence). Trimming cost V 5 bases and J 5 bases, with 16 bases left between them. The CDR3 has 14 amino acids. Here the CDR3 DNA reads TGTGCCAGCAGCAAGGGTGGGAGTGCGGACGAGCAGTACTTC. Protein sequence: CASSKGGSADEQYF.

The V and J genes are TRBV6-1 and TRBJ2-3; 7 bases line up with TRBD2. V was clipped by 0 bases and J by 3 bases; unmatched bases: 0. The CDR3 totals 14 residues. Germline V CDR1 and CDR2: MNHNS, SASEGT. CDR3 in amino acids: CASSEASGTDTQYF. The CDR3 DNA follows: TGTGCCAGCAGTGAAGCTAGCGGGACAGATACGCAGTATTTT.

This clonotype has a handful of counts. V and J are TRBV6-2 or TRBV6-3 and TRBJ1-4; the match to TRBD1 covers 7 bases. J was trimmed by 4 bases and V by 3 bases; bases with no gene match: 5. Germline lookup yields CDR1 MNHEY and CDR2 SVGEGT. CDR3 length equals 15 residues. The CDR3 sequence is CASSYRTGSNEKLFF. CDR3 coding DNA: TGTGCCAGCAGTTATCGGACAGGCAGTAATGAAAAACTGTTTTTT.